This TCR beta chain was obtained from a study of T cell responses to AZD1222 COVID-19 vaccine. Points from the study as a whole: Spike-specific TCRs gained breadth and depth after people received two AZD1222 doses.

Clones were sequenced by immunoSEQ multiplex PCR, and TCRdb holds only the in-frame ones, with some missing. The sample consists of about 110,000 clones, around 87% of them appearing once. Germline assignment: CDR1 SGHVS and CDR2 FQNEAQ. V was pared by 5 bases and J by 5 bases, with 9 bases of the junction left unmatched. This CDR3 region has 15 residues. On this clone itself: Its target is unknown.

The chain links TRBV7-8 to TRBJ2-5, with TRBD2 identical over 9 bases. Sample: peripheral blood, taken on day 0 of AZD1222 vaccination. The sequence was obtained from an adult in good health. The CDR3 coding sequence is TGTGCCAGCAGCATTAATAGCGGGGGTTTTGAGACCCAGTACTTC. It specifies CASSINSGGFETQYF.